This TCR beta chain was recorded in a study of T-cell reconstitution after alpha-beta-depleted transplantation in children. Study-wide results and limits: After one year, T-cell counts and TCRbeta diversity mostly came from new T cells. Roughly two months post-transplant, alpha-beta T cells reportedly originated from several hundred graft clones that had expanded. The study traced high day-60 TCRbeta diversity in some patients to surviving recipient T cells and thymic progenitors.

Preparing the TCRbeta library involved the use of unique molecular identifiers. TCRdb reanalysed the PCR reads using MiXCR and keeps one entry per CDR3 protein. The table has 250,000 or so distinct CDR3 sequences, 8.2% seen once. The V and J ends lost 6 bases and 2 bases, in that order; junction bases with no gene match: 3. CDR3 length: 13 residues. This clonotype was recorded many times. Its cognate antigen is unknown. The J gene is TRBJ2-7, the V gene TRBV12-3 or TRBV12-4; 8 bases align to TRBD1. Here the sequenced sample was PBMCs, mostly from graft donor cells, taken 180 days after TCRalphabeta/CD19-depleted stem cell transplant. The source of this sequence is a male patient aged 5 to 17 who had a stem cell transplant for acute lymphoblastic leukemia, so the T cells may come from the graft donor. CDR3: CASSWTGPYEQYF. CDR3 nucleotides: TGTGCCAGCAGCTGGACAGGGCCCTACGAGCAGTACTTC.